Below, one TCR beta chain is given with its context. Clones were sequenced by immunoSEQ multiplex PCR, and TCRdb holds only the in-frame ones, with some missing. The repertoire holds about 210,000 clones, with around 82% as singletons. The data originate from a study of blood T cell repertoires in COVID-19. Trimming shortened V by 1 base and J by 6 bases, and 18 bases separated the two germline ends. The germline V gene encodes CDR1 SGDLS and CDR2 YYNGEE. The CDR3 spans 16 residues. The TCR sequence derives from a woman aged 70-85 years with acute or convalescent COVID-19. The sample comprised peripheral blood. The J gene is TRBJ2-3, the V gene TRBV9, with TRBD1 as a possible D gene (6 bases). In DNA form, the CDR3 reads TGTGCCAGCAGCGTAACGTCAGGGGAAGTATGGGATACGCAGTATTTT. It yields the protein CASSVTSGEVWDTQYF. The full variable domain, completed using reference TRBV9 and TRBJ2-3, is DSGVTQTPKHLITATGQRVTLRCSPRSGDLSVYWYQQSLDQGLQFLIQYYNGEERAKGNILERFSAQQFPDLHSELNLSSLELGDSALYFCASSVTSGEVWDTQYFGPGTRLTVL.